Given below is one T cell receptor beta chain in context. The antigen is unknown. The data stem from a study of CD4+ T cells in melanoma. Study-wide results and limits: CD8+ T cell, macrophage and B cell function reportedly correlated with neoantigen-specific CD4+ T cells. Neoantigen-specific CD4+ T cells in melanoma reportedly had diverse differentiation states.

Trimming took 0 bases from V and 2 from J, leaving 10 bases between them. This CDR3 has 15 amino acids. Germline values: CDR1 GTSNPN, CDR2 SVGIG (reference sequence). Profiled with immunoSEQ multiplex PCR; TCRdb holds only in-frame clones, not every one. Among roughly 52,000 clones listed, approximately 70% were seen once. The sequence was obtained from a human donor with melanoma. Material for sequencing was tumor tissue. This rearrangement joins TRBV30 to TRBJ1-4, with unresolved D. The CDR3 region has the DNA TGTGCCTGGAGTGTACCTGAAAGGACTAATGAAAAACTGTTTTTT. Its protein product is CAWSVPERTNEKLFF.